The rows below give T cell receptor beta chains drawn from one sample of a study of cytomegalovirus exposure and HLA in healthy donors. TCRdb keeps only in-frame clones here, not all; method: immunoSEQ multiplex PCR. The sample consists of roughly 180,000 clones, less than 90% of them appearing once. Specimen: PBMCs. The receptors shown here come from a girl aged 10 to 17 in good health and CMV-seropositive. Both conserved end residues are part of each CDR3. D genes are given only for firm matches. Clone sizes are given selectively: once, few, many, or a class where the clone is expanded.

TGTGCCAGCAGCTTAGGGTCAGGCTTAAACTATGGCTACACCTTC,CASSLGSGLNYGYTF,NA,NA,TRBV11-2,TRBJ1-2
TGCGCCAGCAGCTACGTAGCGGGAGCGGTCACCGGGGAGCTGTTTTTT,CASSYVAGAVTGELFF,TRBD2,NA,TRBV5-1,TRBJ2-2
TGCGCCAGCACCCCACAGGGACATGGCTACACCTTC,CASTPQGHGYTF,NA,NA,TRBV10-2,TRBJ1-2
TGTGCCAGCAGTGAAGGCAGGCCCTACGAGCAGTACTTC,CASSEGRPYEQYF,NA,NA,TRBV6-1,TRBJ2-7
TGTGCCAGTACGGACAGTTTTGACTCTGGAAACACCATATATTTT,CASTDSFDSGNTIYF,NA,NA,TRBV19,TRBJ1-3
TGTGCCAGCACCAACATAATGAACACTGAAGCTTTCTTT,CASTNIMNTEAFF,NA,once,TRBV6-5,TRBJ1-1
TGTGCCAGCAGCTTGGGACAGCTGATGAACACTGAAGCTTTCTTT,CASSLGQLMNTEAFF,TRBD1,NA,TRBV7-9,TRBJ1-1
TGTGCCTGGAGTGTACGGCGGGAGGGCCAAAATACGCAGTATTTT,CAWSVRREGQNTQYF,TRBD2,NA,TRBV30,TRBJ2-3
TGCAGCGTTGACGACGGGCAGGGTGGCTACACCTTC,CSVDDGQGGYTF,NA,NA,TRBV29-1,TRBJ1-2
TGCGCCAGCAGCCAAGATGGGGTAGCGAAAGCCTACGAGCAGTACTTC,CASSQDGVAKAYEQYF,NA,NA,TRBV4-3,TRBJ2-7
TGTGCCAGCCGGGCGGACAGGTTCTCCTACGAGCAGTACTTC,CASRADRFSYEQYF,TRBD1,NA,TRBV6-1,TRBJ2-7
TGCAGCGTTGAAGATCAAGCTAGCGGGAAAACGTATGAGCAGTTCTTC,CSVEDQASGKTYEQFF,TRBD2,NA,TRBV29-1,TRBJ2-1
TGTGCCAGCAGCCAAGGACAGGGGATGAACACTGAAGCTTTCTTT,CASSQGQGMNTEAFF,TRBD1,NA,TRBV14,TRBJ1-1
TGTGCCAGCAGCTCTGACCCGCGGTCCTCCGAGCAGTACTTC,CASSSDPRSSEQYF,NA,few,TRBV7-9,TRBJ2-7
TGTGCCAGCAGTACCCGACAGGGGCTGAACACTGAAGCTTTCTTT,CASSTRQGLNTEAFF,TRBD1,NA,TRBV6-5,TRBJ1-1
TGTGCCAGCAGTGGTTCGACAGGGAGTTCAGCTAATGAAAAACTGTTTTTT,CASSGSTGSSANEKLFF,TRBD1,NA,TRBV27,TRBJ1-4
TGTGCCAGCAGTTTACCTTCTGAAAAACTGTTTTTT,CASSLPSEKLFF,NA,NA,TRBV27,TRBJ1-4
TGTGCCAGCAGCGGGACAGGGAGAGAGCAGTACTTC,CASSGTGREQYF,TRBD1,NA,TRBV7-2,TRBJ2-7
TGTGCCATCAGTGCGATGACCACAAGCTACGCATCCGGGACAGGGGGCACAGATACGCAGTATTTT,CAISAMTTSYASGTGGTDTQYF,TRBD1,NA,TRBV10-3,TRBJ2-3
TGTGCCAGCAGACAGAGAAAGACAGGGGGCTACAATGAGCAGTTCTTC,CASRQRKTGGYNEQFF,TRBD1,NA,TRBV5-4,TRBJ2-1
TGTGCCAGCTCACCCGGACAGGGGGGGTATGGCTACACCTTC,CASSPGQGGYGYTF,TRBD1,NA,TRBV18,TRBJ1-2
TGCGCCAGCAGCTTGGCCGTCGGGACAGGGGTTTACGAGCAGTACTTC,CASSLAVGTGVYEQYF,TRBD1,once,TRBV5-1,TRBJ2-7
TGTGCCTGGAGTCGGACAGGGCTTGGGCAGCCCCAGCATTTT,CAWSRTGLGQPQHF,TRBD1,few,TRBV30,TRBJ1-5
TGTGCCAGCAGTGAAGTTACAGATCAGCCCCAGCATTTT,CASSEVTDQPQHF,NA,NA,TRBV6-1,TRBJ1-5
TGTGCCAGCAGTTTTGGGACAGAGGCTTGGAGGGCAAAACTGTTTTTT,CASSFGTEAWRAKLFF,TRBD1,NA,TRBV28,TRBJ1-4
TGTGCCAGCAGCATTACCAGGGACTCCCCCACAGATGCGCAGTATTTT,CASSITRDSPTDAQYF,NA,NA,TRBV7-9,TRBJ2-3
TGCAGCGTCCCGATAGGGGACTATGGCTACACCTTC,CSVPIGDYGYTF,NA,once,TRBV29-1,TRBJ1-2
TGCAGCGTTTTCGAGAATTACGAGCAGTACTTC,CSVFENYEQYF,NA,NA,TRBV29-1,TRBJ2-7
TGTGCCAGCGGATCCGGGCGGGCCGGCTATGGCTACACCTTC,CASGSGRAGYGYTF,NA,few,TRBV5-4,TRBJ1-2
TGTGCCAGTAGTAGGACGGGACAGGGAGAATTTAGCAATCAGCCCCAGCATTTT,CASSRTGQGEFSNQPQHF,TRBD1,NA,TRBV19,TRBJ1-5
TGCGCCAGCAGCCAACGCCTACAGGGTTGGGTGGCTGGGGCCAACGTCCTGACTTTC,CASSQRLQGWVAGANVLTF,NA,NA,TRBV4-3,TRBJ2-6
TGTGCCAGCAGTTACTCGCTAAACAGCCTGTGGGATGAGCAGTTCTTC,CASSYSLNSLWDEQFF,NA,NA,TRBV6-5,TRBJ2-1
TGTGCCAGCAGTTTGACCGCGCGGGCAGATACGCAGTATTTT,CASSLTARADTQYF,NA,NA,TRBV6-5,TRBJ2-3
TGTGCCAGCAGGACAGCGGGAGAGACAGATACGCAGTATTTT,CASRTAGETDTQYF,TRBD2,NA,TRBV5-6,TRBJ2-3
TGTGCCAGCAGCTTCTACAGATCCTCGTACAATGAGCAGTTCTTC,CASSFYRSSYNEQFF,NA,NA,TRBV5-6,TRBJ2-1
TGCGCCAGCAGCAAACGAAGCCAGGGCTACACTGAAGCTTTCTTT,CASSKRSQGYTEAFF,NA,NA,TRBV5-1,TRBJ1-1
TGTGCCAGCAGCTCCATCCCCGGGAACACCGGGGAGCTGTTTTTT,CASSSIPGNTGELFF,NA,NA,TRBV7-9,TRBJ2-2
TGTGCCAGCAGTTACGAGTTAGTAGCCAAAAACATTCAGTACTTC,CASSYELVAKNIQYF,NA,NA,TRBV6-6,TRBJ2-4
TGCGCCAGCAGCCAAGGGGGGACAGTACTCTACGAGCAGTACTTC,CASSQGGTVLYEQYF,TRBD1,NA,TRBV4-1,TRBJ2-7
TGTGCCAGCAGCTCCGGGGGGCGGGAGCGCAATGAGCAGTTCTTC,CASSSGGRERNEQFF,NA,few,TRBV7-9,TRBJ2-1
TGTGCCAGCAGTGACTCTATCATAACCTCTTCTTACTACGAGCAGTACTTC,CASSDSIITSSYYEQYF,NA,NA,TRBV2,TRBJ2-7
TGTGCCAGCAGTGAATGGGTAGGGGGCCACTACGAGCAGTACTTC,CASSEWVGGHYEQYF,TRBD1,NA,TRBV25-1,TRBJ2-7
TGTGCCTGGAATGAATGGTCTATCAATGAGCAGTTCTTC,CAWNEWSINEQFF,NA,NA,TRBV30,TRBJ2-1
TGTGCCAGTAGTCCTCCTTGGGGGGACCCAGATACGCAGTATTTT,CASSPPWGDPDTQYF,NA,NA,TRBV19,TRBJ2-3
TGTGCCAGCAGCCCCGGACAGGGGCATGGCTACACCTTC,CASSPGQGHGYTF,TRBD1,NA,TRBV5-5,TRBJ1-2
TGTGCCAGCAGCCGGGGACTTCCCTCCTACGAGCAGTACTTC,CASSRGLPSYEQYF,NA,few,TRBV6-6,TRBJ2-7
TGTGCCAGCAGCCCAGGGATCAACCCCTATGGCTACACCTTC,CASSPGINPYGYTF,NA,NA,TRBV7-8,TRBJ1-2
TGCGCCAGCAGCTCGGTGTTCGGGAGTACCTCCTACGAGCAGTACTTC,CASSSVFGSTSYEQYF,NA,once,TRBV5-1,TRBJ2-7
TGTGCCAGCGGGACTCGCTCCTACAATGAGCAGTTCTTC,CASGTRSYNEQFF,NA,few,TRBV19,TRBJ2-1
TGTGCCAGCAGTCTCGGGACTAGCGGGTCTAGCACAGATACGCAGTATTTT,CASSLGTSGSSTDTQYF,TRBD2,once,TRBV27,TRBJ2-3
TGTGCCATCAGTGCGTCCGGGACAGGAGCCTACGAGCAGTACTTC,CAISASGTGAYEQYF,TRBD1,NA,TRBV10-3,TRBJ2-7
TGTGCCATCAGTGAGTCAACAGGGAACAATCAGCCCCAGCATTTT,CAISESTGNNQPQHF,NA,NA,TRBV10-3,TRBJ1-5
TGTGCCAGCAGTTACTCGCCGGGGATCATGAACACTGAAGCTTTCTTT,CASSYSPGIMNTEAFF,NA,NA,TRBV6-6,TRBJ1-1
TGTGCCTGGAGTCGCGGGAGGGCCTACGAGCAGTACTTC,CAWSRGRAYEQYF,TRBD2,NA,TRBV30,TRBJ2-7
TGCGCCAGCAGCTTGGCCTGGACAGGGCGCAAGGGAGCTTTCTTT,CASSLAWTGRKGAFF,TRBD1,NA,TRBV5-1,TRBJ1-1
TGTGCCAGCAGTGAACAGTCGGCAGGGGTGGTCTTC,CASSEQSAGVVF,NA,NA,TRBV2,TRBJ2-1
TGTGCCTGGAGTTTTCGGACAGGGGGAAGGATAGGTCAGCCCCAGCATTTT,CAWSFRTGGRIGQPQHF,TRBD1,few,TRBV30,TRBJ1-5
TGTGCCAGCAGTGAGATGACAGGGCTAGGGACTGAAGCTTTCTTT,CASSEMTGLGTEAFF,TRBD1,NA,TRBV2,TRBJ1-1
TGTGCCAGCAGTGAAAAGCCCCGGGGTAGCGAGCAGTACTTC,CASSEKPRGSEQYF,NA,NA,TRBV6-1,TRBJ2-7